This T cell receptor (beta chain) is from a study of blood T cell repertoires in COVID-19 (dated by TCRdb to 2019 to 2021). About the study as a whole: Samples covering the acute and convalescent phases of COVID-19 were provided by collaborators in the United States, Italy and Spain. The material from the prospective study consisted of cDNA or gDNA derived from T cells, B-cell-depleted T cells, or PBMCs. Subjects who had been exposed to COVID-19, were actively infected with it, or had recovered from it provided the deeply sampled blood TCRbeta repertoires that made up the dataset. The repertoires were released in a freely available public database meant as a resource for research on the immune response to SARS-CoV-2. The samples were drawn from the first 160 participants of the ongoing ImmuneRACE study and from 1,254 subjects provided by 6 global collaborators. Sample metadata almost always included a de-identified subject ID, COVID-19 status, age in years and sex. HLA class I and class II types, where available, came from metadata supplied by the sample provider rather than from assay-based typing. Here is what the overall study found, with its caveats: The amount of clinical and demographic metadata varied by source and participant and was provided uncurated.

Whole blood was collected in K2EDTA tubes by collaborating institutions according to the institutions' own protocols. Collaborator samples were shipped for TCRbeta analysis as frozen whole blood, isolated PBMCs, or DNA extracted from either sample type. Points on this clone: Its antigen is unknown. No much larger clone is present one base from it, and per-base qualities are unavailable.

TCRbeta CDR3 regions were amplified from genomic DNA by means of the immunoSEQ Assay, a bias-controlled multiplex PCR. In the paper's pipeline: Nucleated cell counts per sample were estimated from amplification of reference gene primers within the assay. To quantify the absolute abundance of each unique TCRbeta CDR3 rearrangement, sequence reads were collapsed and filtered. For each sample, productive Simpson clonality was calculated as the square root of Simpson's diversity index over productive rearrangements. This is the immuneACCESS table as TCRdb keeps it, with only in-frame sequences that have V and J called. A part of the clones is gone; compared with another copy, unresolved V genes explain less than half, and the rest is unexplained. V and J calls and clone size come straight from that table; D and trimming were deduced from the DNA. For this sample the table gives about 130,000 clones, of which over 75% were detected only once. About 12% of the sample goes to the ten largest clones.

Reading from cysteine to phenylalanine, the CDR3 counts 13 amino acids. This entry keeps only the CDR3 DNA: 39 bases, framed from base 1. Trimming removed 0 bases from V and 5 bases from J; the gene matches leave 1 base unexplained. From a lookup of the germline V gene (reference sequence), CDR1 and CDR2 are SGHKS and YYEKEE. The TCR originated in a man in his 60s with acute or convalescent COVID-19. The V gene is TRBV5-5 and the J gene is TRBJ2-7; TRBD1 fits 8 bases in the junction. The sequencing input was peripheral blood. At the DNA level, the sequence is TGTGCCAGCAGCTTGGACAGGGGGGACGAGCAGTACTTC. It encodes CASSLDRGDEQYF.